Shown below are 25 T cell receptor beta chains from a single sample sequenced in a study of T-cell memory formation after mild COVID-19. TCRdb redid the calling of the 5' RACE reads with MiXCR, one entry per CDR3 protein. The sample lists fewer than 350,000 distinct CDR3 sequences, more than 15% occurring once. The sequenced material came from PBMCs or a T cell subset sorted from them (not recorded which). Receptor source: a man aged 18 to 30 who had mild COVID-19 (a few samples of this study predate the infection). Cell type and time point are not known.

V usage is TRBV15 and J usage is TRBJ2-1, with 9 bases that match TRBD2. The CDR3 loop spans 20 amino acids. V was pared by 3 bases and J by 0 bases, with 15 bases of the junction left unmatched. Looked up from germline, CDR1 is LNHNV and CDR2 is YYDKDF (reference sequence). The DNA for the CDR3 is TGTGCCACCAGCAGTGCCTTGGGTAGCGGGGGTTTAGGCTCCTACAATGAGCAGTTCTTC. It specifies CATSSALGSGGLGSYNEQFF.

This clonotype was observed at least ten times. The chain couples TRBV7-2 to TRBJ2-3, with 7 positions matching TRBD2. The CDR3 totals 14 residues. Germline V gives CDR1 SGHTA, CDR2 FQGNSA. J gave up 5 bases and V 7 bases, and 9 bases lay outside the gene matches. The CDR3 loop reads CASTSGPGGDTQYF. The CDR3 nucleotides read TGTGCCAGCACCTCGGGACCGGGGGGAGATACGCAGTATTTT.

This chain links TRBV12-5 with TRBJ2-7, with unresolved D. The CDR3 has 11 residues. The V gene's germline CDR1 is LGHNT and CDR2 FRNRAP. The V gene lost 10 bases and the J gene lost 0 bases, with 7 bases spanning the gap. The CDR3 is CATGASYEQYF. The CDR3 DNA sequence: TGTGCTACCGGCGCCTCCTACGAGCAGTACTTC.

This clonotype was found many times. CDR3 sequence: CASSPREPLRVNEQFF. CDR3 nucleotides: TGTGCCAGCAGCCCCAGGGAGCCCCTGAGAGTCAATGAGCAGTTCTTC. This rearrangement joins TRBV7-8 to TRBJ2-1; either TRBD1 or TRBD2 may fit D (5 bases each). This CDR3 has 16 residues. From germline, CDR1 is SGHVS and CDR2 FQNEAQ. V was pared by 5 bases and J by 6 bases, with 20 bases between.

This clonotype was counted a few times. This sequence joins TRBV5-6 and TRBJ2-1; possible D gene TRBD2, 6 bases. V lost 3 bases and J lost 9, with 19 bases in between. The CDR3 loop spans 15 amino acids. CDR1 and CDR2 (germline): SGHDT, YYEEEE. In DNA form, the CDR3 reads TGTGCCAGCAGCTACGGGCCCGCGGAGGGTGCTGAGCAGTTCTTC. Its protein product is CASSYGPAEGAEQFF. Full variable domain (missing parts from reference TRBV5-6 and TRBJ2-1): DAGVTQSPTHLIKTRGQQVTLRCSPKSGHDTVSWYQQALGQGPQFIFQYYEEEERQRGNFPDRFSGHQFPNYSSELNVNALLLGDSALYLCASSYGPAEGAEQFFGPGTRLTVL.

This clonotype occurred a few times. The chain employs TRBV21-1 and TRBJ2-5; the D call in the table, TRBD1, was not verified against the DNA. TRBV21-1 represents a pseudogene. The CDR3 extends over 15 amino acids. Here the CDR3 reads CASSKRGNSQETQYF. The CDR3 bases are TGTGCCAGCAGCAAACGGGGGAACAGCCAAGAGACCCAGTACTTC.

This clonotype showed up many times. The chain uses TRBV7-2 and TRBJ2-7; D unresolved. The CDR3 has 14 amino acids. Trimming cost V 0 bases and J 7 bases, with 13 bases left between them. Per the germline V gene, CDR1 is SGHTA and CDR2 is FQGNSA. The CDR3 reads CASSLARWGKEQYF. The CDR3 DNA sequence: TGTGCCAGCAGCTTAGCGCGGTGGGGAAAAGAGCAGTACTTC.

This clonotype occurred a few times. CDR3 coding DNA: TGTGCCAGCAGTATGACCCAAGGGGCTTTCTTT. Amino acids: CASSMTQGAFF. The chain links TRBV12-3 or TRBV12-4 to TRBJ1-1; unclear D gene. CDR3 size: 11 residues. V dropped 5 bases and J dropped 11 bases, with 12 bases sitting between them.

This clonotype appeared a few times. The CDR3 region has the DNA TGCAGCGTTGAAAAATGGGAGGGGCCGCATCAGCCCCAGCATTTT. Translated, it gives CSVEKWEGPHQPQHF. The chain combines TRBV29-1 with TRBJ1-5, with D tentatively TRBD1 (5 bases). Germline CDR1 is SQVTM and CDR2 is ANQGSEA. Between the trimmed V and J ends, which lost 2 bases and 5 bases, there was a span of 16 bases. The CDR3 length is 15 residues.

The chain couples TRBV28 to TRBJ2-7; D perhaps matches TRBD2 (5 bases). CDR1 and CDR2 (germline): MDHEN, SYDVKM. The CDR3 is 14 residues long. V was shortened by 6 bases and J by 0 bases, with 12 bases between the two germline ends. Here the CDR3 reads CASRDGESSYEQYF. The CDR3 coding sequence is TGTGCCAGCAGGGACGGGGAGTCCTCCTACGAGCAGTACTTC. The whole variable domain, remainder taken from reference TRBV28 and TRBJ2-7, is DVKVTQSSRYLVKRTGEKVFLECVQDMDHENMFWYRQDPGLGLRLIYFSYDVKMKEKGDIPEGYSVSREKKERFSLILESASTNQTSMYLCASRDGESSYEQYFGPGTRLTVT.

This clonotype was observed a few times. The rearrangement joins TRBV5-1 to TRBJ2-7, with D perhaps matching TRBD2 (6 bases). V shed 7 bases and J shed 3 bases, with 14 bases lying between them. There are 13 residues in the CDR3. Germline CDR1 is SGHRS and CDR2 is YFSETQ. The CDR3 DNA is TGCGCCAGCCTCGGGGGACCGAACTACGAGCAGTACTTC. Its translation is CASLGGPNYEQYF.

The chain recombines TRBV6-6 with TRBJ1-4, with 7 bases matching TRBD1. Looked up from germline, CDR1 is MNHNY and CDR2 is SVGAGI (reference sequence). CDR3 size: 13 residues. Losses at the gene ends were 4 bases for V and 13 bases for J; bases not matched to a gene: 9. CDR3 sequence (DNA): TGTGCCAGCAGTTCAACGACAGGGATCGGACTGTTTTTT. Translating it yields CASSSTTGIGLFF.

The chain carries TRBV10-3 and TRBJ2-1, with D perhaps matching TRBD1 (5 bases). CDR3 size: 12 residues. V lost 6 bases and J 5 bases, leaving 8 bases between the germline ends. The germline V gene has CDR1 ENHRY and CDR2 SYGVKD. CDR3 DNA: TGTGCCATCAGCGACAGAGACAATGAGCAGTTCTTC. This translates into CAISDRDNEQFF.

DNA for the CDR3: TGTGCCAGCAGCTTGATAGGCAGCTCCTACGAGCAGTACTTC. Translated, it gives CASSLIGSSYEQYF. This chain uses TRBV7-2 with TRBJ2-7, with D hard to call. V was trimmed by 3 bases and J by 0 bases, leaving 9 bases between them. The CDR3 has 14 amino acids. Germline CDR1 is SGHTA and CDR2 is FQGNSA.

The chain is built from TRBV7-9 and TRBJ1-2; no clear D. V dropped 4 bases and J dropped 2 bases, with 11 bases sitting between them. The CDR3 has 14 amino acids. The germline CDR1 and CDR2 sequences are SEHNR and FQNEAQ (reference sequence). CDR3 amino acids: CASSYGTLNYGYTF. DNA of the CDR3: TGTGCCAGCAGCTACGGAACCCTAAACTATGGCTACACCTTC.

This clonotype was seen once. The chain carries TRBV4-3 and TRBJ1-2, with 7 positions matching TRBD1. Per the germline V gene, CDR1 is LGHNA and CDR2 is YSLEER. There are 15 residues in the CDR3. The V and J ends lost 1 base and 4 bases, in that order; junction bases with no gene match: 6. CDR3 amino acids: CASSQVWTGPYGYTF. Written as DNA, the CDR3 is TGCGCCAGCAGCCAAGTATGGACAGGCCCCTATGGCTACACCTTC.

The table lists this clonotype with many counts. This chain connects TRBV10-3 to TRBJ2-5; 8 bases are shared with TRBD1. The CDR3 is made up of 13 amino acids. V dropped 6 bases and J dropped 7; count of bases not matched to a gene: 7. Germline values: CDR1 ENHRY, CDR2 SYGVKD. DNA of the CDR3: TGTGCCATCAGATTAGACAGGGGAGCGACCCAGTACTTC. This encodes CAIRLDRGATQYF.

The chain uses TRBV5-1 and TRBJ2-3, with TRBD2 matching over 15 bases. The V and J ends lost 5 bases and 0 bases, in that order; junction bases with no gene match: 10. There are 19 residues in the CDR3. Germline CDR1 reads SGHRS; CDR2 reads YFSETQ. The CDR3 spells CASSLPGLAGGPSTDTQYF. The CDR3 region has the DNA TGCGCCAGCAGTCTTCCGGGACTAGCGGGGGGACCTAGCACAGATACGCAGTATTTT.

The sample holds a few counts of this clonotype. The chain couples TRBV7-9 to TRBJ1-1; no firm D call. Trimming pared 3 bases from V and 6 bases from J, leaving 11 bases between. Germline assignment: CDR1 SEHNR and CDR2 FQNEAQ (reference sequence). This CDR3 region has 13 residues. The CDR3 DNA is TGTGCCAGCAGCTTTCTTCTACAGCCTGAAGCTTTCTTT. This sequence encodes CASSFLLQPEAFF.

V is TRBV29-1 and J is TRBJ2-2; D remains ambiguous. The CDR3 contains 12 residues. CDR1 and CDR2 (germline): SQVTM, ANQGSEA. Between the trimmed V and J ends, which lost 7 bases and 12 bases, there was a span of 18 bases. CDR3: CSAELPSGKLFF. DNA of the CDR3: TGCAGCGCCGAACTACCGTCTGGGAAGCTGTTTTTT.

This clonotype has only a few counts. The chain recombines TRBV21-1 with TRBJ2-1. TRBV21-1 has pseudogene status. The CDR3 is 16 residues long. Here the CDR3 reads CASSKVNPRLYNEQFF. The CDR3 DNA follows: TGTGCCAGCAGCAAAGTGAATCCGCGGCTCTACAATGAGCAGTTCTTC.

This chain joins TRBV28 and TRBJ1-5; D ambiguous. Per the germline V gene, CDR1 is MDHEN and CDR2 is SYDVKM. This CDR3 spans 14 amino acids. V was shortened by 6 bases and J by 1 base, with 10 bases between the two germline ends. The CDR3 loop reads CASSQSSSNQPQHF. The CDR3, as DNA: TGTGCCAGCAGCCAGTCTTCAAGCAATCAGCCCCAGCATTTT. Drawing the rest from reference TRBV28 and TRBJ1-5, the complete variable domain is DVKVTQSSRYLVKRTGEKVFLECVQDMDHENMFWYRQDPGLGLRLIYFSYDVKMKEKGDIPEGYSVSREKKERFSLILESASTNQTSMYLCASSQSSSNQPQHFGDGTRLSIL.

CDR3 nucleotide sequence: TGTGCCAGCAGCCCATGGACTAGCGGGGGGCACGGGGAGCTGTTTTTT. Its protein product is CASSPWTSGGHGELFF. The chain employs TRBV7-3 and TRBJ2-2; 14 bases are a match to TRBD2. CDR1 and CDR2 (germline): SGHTA, FQGTGA. V dropped 5 bases and J dropped 7; count of bases not matched to a gene: 6. CDR3 size: 16 residues. Together with reference TRBV7-3 and TRBJ2-2, the CDR3 gives the full variable domain: GAGVSQTPSNKVTEKGKYVELRCDPISGHTALYWYRQSLGQGPEFLIYFQGTGAADDSGLPNDRFFAVRPEGSVSTLKIQRTERGDSAVYLCASSPWTSGGHGELFFGEGSRLTVL.

This clonotype appeared a few times. The rearrangement uses TRBV6-5 and TRBJ2-5; TRBD2 matches 13 bases. Trimming at V came to 3 bases and at J to 3 bases, leaving 1 base not matched to a gene. The CDR3 consists of 15 residues. Germline CDR1 is MNHEY and CDR2 is SVGAGI. CDR3 DNA: TGTGCCAGCAGTTATGGGACTAGCGGGGAAGAGACCCAGTACTTC. Translating it yields CASSYGTSGEETQYF.

This sequence joins TRBV18 and TRBJ1-6, with 7 bases fitting TRBD1. The CDR3 runs 13 residues. V was clipped by 4 bases and J by 10 bases; unmatched bases: 4. Germline V gene data show CDR1 as KGHSH and CDR2 as LQKENI. CDR3 DNA sequence: TGTGCCAGCTCACTCGACAGGGAATCACCCCTCCACTTT. Translated, it gives CASSLDRESPLHF.